The 20 T cell receptor beta chains in this list originate from one sample, sequenced in a study of T cell responses to AZD1222 COVID-19 vaccine (dated by TCRdb to about 2021). Preparation of the library involved the immunoSEQ multiplex PCR assay. TCRdb retrieved this table from immuneACCESS and kept in-frame rearrangements only. Not all clones are present; in checked studies, unresolved V genes account for under half, and no reason is known for the remainder. This sample has 50,000 or so clones in its table, and approximately 89% of those were observed once. The biggest ten clones account for 5.3% of the sample. The time point label corresponds to: about 28 days (+/-7) after the second vaccine dose. The source material was peripheral blood, sampled 28 days after the second AZD1222 dose. All receptors derive from an adult who received the AZD1222 COVID-19 vaccine.

The V and J genes are TRBV29-1 and TRBJ1-4, with D tentatively TRBD1 (5 bases). This CDR3 region has 15 residues. Trimming stripped 3 bases from V and 6 bases from J, with 17 bases between. Germline V gives CDR1 SQVTM, CDR2 ANQGSEA. The CDR3 sequence: CSVEKGGAGDEKLFF. DNA of the CDR3: TGCAGCGTTGAGAAGGGTGGGGCCGGGGATGAAAAACTGTTTTTT.

The V gene is TRBV24-1, the J gene TRBJ2-1; 9 nucleotides agree with TRBD2. V lost 3 bases, J lost 4 bases, and 6 bases stayed unmatched. The CDR3 is made up of 16 amino acids. Per the germline V gene, CDR1 is KGHDR and CDR2 is SFDVKD. Here the CDR3 DNA reads TGTGCCACCAGTGATATAGCGGGAGAGCTTTACAATGAGCAGTTCTTC. This encodes CATSDIAGELYNEQFF.

This clone was seen only a few times. The chain links TRBV7-9 to TRBJ2-3; TRBD2 matches 10 bases. This CDR3 has 17 residues. V lost 2 bases, J lost 6 bases, and 11 bases stayed unmatched. Germline V gene lookup returns CDR1 SEHNR and CDR2 FQNEAQ (reference sequence). CDR3 loop: CASSLSRLAGARDTQYF. CDR3 sequence (DNA): TGTGCCAGCAGCTTATCTCGCCTAGCGGGAGCGCGTGATACGCAGTATTTT.

The chain carries TRBV6-4 and TRBJ1-1; D unresolved. This CDR3 is 10 amino acids long. V lost 6 bases, J lost 6 bases, and 5 bases lay in between. The germline CDR1 and CDR2 sequences are MRHNA and SNTAGT. This CDR3 is CASRRAEAFF. The CDR3, as DNA: TGTGCCAGCAGGAGAGCTGAAGCTTTCTTT.

The chain carries TRBV19 and TRBJ2-3; 12 nucleotides line up with TRBD2. CDR1 and CDR2 (germline): LNHDA, SQIVND (reference sequence). CDR3 size: 16 residues. The V segment lost 3 bases and the J segment 6 bases; nucleotides outside the gene matches: 7. CDR3 in DNA: TGTGCCAGTAGTATCACTAGCGGGGGGATTGGCGATACGCAGTATTTT. This translates into CASSITSGGIGDTQYF.

This chain connects TRBV6-2 or TRBV6-3 to TRBJ2-5; 10 positions agree with TRBD2. The germline CDR1 and CDR2 sequences are MNHEY and SVGEGT. The CDR3 has 15 amino acids. The J segment lost 3 bases and the V segment lost 2 bases, leaving 3 bases of the junction unmatched. The CDR3 spells CASSYRTSGKETQYF. In DNA, the CDR3 is TGTGCCAGCAGTTACAGGACTAGCGGAAAAGAGACCCAGTACTTC.

The chain has TRBV11-2 and TRBJ1-1, with TRBD1 matching 8 bases. V dropped 5 bases and J dropped 7; count of bases not matched to a gene: 6. The CDR3 runs to 13 residues. Germline CDR1 and CDR2: SGHAT and FQNNGV. The CDR3 loop reads CASSDRGLGEAFF. CDR3 bases: TGTGCCAGCAGCGACAGGGGTTTGGGTGAAGCTTTCTTT.

The chain has TRBV7-9 and TRBJ2-3; 7 positions agree with TRBD2. V lost 5 bases, J lost 0 bases, and 8 bases stayed unmatched. The germline V gene encodes CDR1 SEHNR and CDR2 FQNEAQ (reference sequence). This CDR3 spans 16 amino acids. The CDR3 DNA sequence: TGTGCCAGCAGCCCCGGAGCAGCGGGGAGCACAGATACGCAGTATTTT. It encodes CASSPGAAGSTDTQYF.

CDR3 bases: TGTGCCAGCAGCCCGAGCACAGATACGCAGTATTTT. Translating it yields CASSPSTDTQYF. J is TRBJ2-3 and V is TRBV27; D ambiguous. This CDR3 comprises 12 residues. Germline V gives CDR1 MNHEY, CDR2 SMNVEV (reference sequence). V lost 6 bases and J lost 0, with 4 bases in between.

The rearrangement links TRBV25-1 to TRBJ2-7, with TRBD1 matching 7 bases. V dropped 5 bases and J dropped 1; count of bases not matched to a gene: 5. The CDR3 has 14 amino acids. Per the germline V gene, CDR1 is MGHDK and CDR2 is SYGVNS. The CDR3, as DNA: TGTGCCAGCAGTAAACAGGGGTCGTCCTACGAGCAGTACTTC. Its protein is CASSKQGSSYEQYF.

This chain links TRBV2 with TRBJ1-3; D gene ambiguous. Germline-derived CDR1 and CDR2 are SNHLY and FYNNEI. This CDR3 is built from 13 residues. With 6 bases removed from V and 2 bases from J, the gap between germline ends came to 8 bases. The DNA of the CDR3 is TGTGCCAGCAGCGGCTCCACTGGAAACACCATATATTTT. Translating gives CASSGSTGNTIYF.

This clone has only a few counts. The chain uses TRBV6-5 and TRBJ1-2; 8 positions agree with TRBD1. The germline V gene has CDR1 MNHEY and CDR2 SVGAGI. Trimming removed 5 bases from V and 7 bases from J; junction bases left unmatched: 6. The CDR3 covers 13 residues. This CDR3 is CASSHGQGLGYTF. In DNA form, the CDR3 reads TGTGCCAGCAGTCATGGACAGGGCCTTGGCTACACCTTC.

The rearrangement joins TRBV6-5 to TRBJ2-3; D remains ambiguous. CDR3 length equals 16 residues. V lost 2 bases and J 0 bases, leaving 12 bases between the germline ends. The germline CDR1 and CDR2 sequences are MNHEY and SVGAGI. CDR3: CASSYLSKRSTDTQYF. The CDR3 DNA is TGTGCCAGCAGTTACCTAAGTAAGCGCAGCACAGATACGCAGTATTTT.

CDR3 residues: CAISGGTSGSFGTQYF. The DNA for the CDR3 is TGTGCCATCAGTGGGGGGACTAGCGGGAGCTTTGGTACGCAGTATTTT. J is TRBJ2-3 and V is TRBV10-3; 14 bases align to TRBD2. The CDR3 is 16 amino acids. V lost 4 bases to trimming and J lost 8 bases; unmatched junction nucleotides: 8. Germline assignment: CDR1 ENHRY and CDR2 SYGVKD.

V usage is TRBV5-1 and J usage is TRBJ2-5; a weak D match, TRBD2 (5 bases). The germline CDR1 and CDR2 sequences are SGHRS and YFSETQ. CDR3 length: 15 residues. Trimming left V 1 base short and J 3 bases short, with 13 bases between. Here the CDR3 DNA reads TGCGCCAGCAGCTTGATAAGGGCCGGGAAAGAGACCCAGTACTTC. Its translation is CASSLIRAGKETQYF.

This clone has only one observation. The DNA of the CDR3 is TGTGCCACAACCGGGACAGTATACAATGAGCAGTTCTTC. Protein product: CATTGTVYNEQFF. The gene calls are TRBV6-5 and TRBJ2-1; TRBD1 matches 7 bases. The length of the CDR3 is 13 residues. Germline V lookup: CDR1 MNHEY, CDR2 SVGAGI. V dropped 10 bases and J dropped 4; count of bases not matched to a gene: 7.

This chain uses TRBV12-3 or TRBV12-4 with TRBJ2-1; no clear D. The CDR3 spans 12 residues. The germline V and J ends were trimmed by 3 bases and 4 bases, with 4 bases remaining between them. CDR3 region: CASSFEYNEQFF. The DNA for the CDR3 is TGTGCCAGCAGTTTCGAATACAATGAGCAGTTCTTC.

V is TRBV28 and J is TRBJ2-7; maybe TRBD2 (5 bases). CDR3 length equals 15 residues. V lost 6 bases, J lost 0 bases, and 15 bases lay in between. Germline CDR1 is MDHEN and CDR2 is SYDVKM. DNA of the CDR3: TGTGCCAGCAGGGAGGAGACAAGGAACTCCTACGAGCAGTACTTC. Its translation is CASREETRNSYEQYF.

The V gene is TRBV6-4, the J gene TRBJ2-3; the D is unclear. The CDR3 extends over 13 amino acids. Germline V gene lookup returns CDR1 MRHNA and CDR2 SNTAGT. The V and J ends lost 0 bases and 8 bases respectively, with 9 bases between them. CDR3 sequence: CASSDSERATQYF. In nucleotides, the CDR3 is TGTGCCAGCAGTGACTCGGAGAGAGCTACGCAGTATTTT.

The CDR3 DNA sequence: TGTGCCATCAGTGAGGGGGCGAGTGGGGCCAACGTCCTGACTTTC. Amino acids: CAISEGASGANVLTF. The rearrangement uses TRBV10-3 and TRBJ2-6; a weak D match, TRBD1 (5 bases). CDR1 is ENHRY and CDR2 is SYGVKD in the germline V gene. CDR3 length equals 15 residues. The V end was cut by 2 bases, the J end by 3 bases, with 8 bases between.